This TCR beta chain was sequenced in a study of T cell responses to AZD1222 COVID-19 vaccine. Study background: Second doses were pooled across both intervals (about 4 or about 12 weeks). The study's findings and limits: White British ancestry dominated among donors, who included more females, and clonal diversity was possibly underestimated.

A note on this clone: Its antigen is still unknown.

V was trimmed by 2 bases and J by 6 bases, leaving 16 bases between them. This CDR3 is 15 amino acids long. The assay was immunoSEQ multiplex PCR, and TCRdb's table has in-frame clones only and misses some. The table shows 150,000 to 200,000 clones, with around 93% occurring only once. The receptor was isolated from an adult in good health. This sample comprised peripheral blood, obtained on day 0 of AZD1222 vaccination. This chain uses TRBV23-1 with TRBJ2-5; TRBD1 or TRBD2 may be the D gene (6 bases each). TRBV23-1 has ORF status, its function being uncertain. The CDR3 loop reads CASSQETGGGKTQYF. CDR3 nucleotides: TGCGCCAGCAGTCAAGAAACCGGAGGGGGGAAGACCCAGTACTTC.